The 14 T cell receptor beta chains listed next were all sequenced from one sample in a study of blood T cell repertoires in COVID-19. Using immunoSEQ multiplex PCR, the repertoire was profiled, and TCRdb retains in-frame clones only, with some absent. The sample contains under 300,000 clones, about 76% of which appear only once. Sequenced sample: peripheral blood. Every receptor here comes from an older woman with active or convalescent COVID-19.

The CDR3 nucleotides are TGTGCCTGGAACAGGGAGAACACTGAAGCTTTCTTT. Residues: CAWNRENTEAFF. The V gene is TRBV30, the J gene TRBJ1-1; D is perhaps TRBD1 (6 bases). Germline V gene sequence: CDR1 GTSNPN, CDR2 SVGIG (reference sequence). The CDR3 totals 12 residues. The ends were cut back, 4 bases at V and 1 base at J, with 7 bases in the middle.

The V call is TRBV7-6, the J call TRBJ2-3, with 8 bases matching TRBD2. V shed 6 bases and J 2 bases; nucleotides not matched to a gene: 10. CDR1 is SGHVS, CDR2 FNYEAQ, per germline. The CDR3 contains 16 residues. CDR3 protein: CASSLGLDPYTDTQYF. In nucleotides, the CDR3 is TGTGCCAGCAGTCTGGGACTAGATCCCTACACAGATACGCAGTATTTT.

Only a few counts were recorded for this clone. The chain links TRBV19 to TRBJ1-5; 7 bases are shared with TRBD1. The CDR3 runs to 14 residues. CDR1 is LNHDA and CDR2 is SQIVND in the germline V gene (reference sequence). The V segment lost 5 bases and the J segment 3 bases; nucleotides outside the gene matches: 4. The DNA of the CDR3 is TGTGCCAGTAGTGTCCAGGGGGACAATCAGCCCCAGCATTTT. Protein: CASSVQGDNQPQHF.

This clone was seen only once. The chain has TRBV19 and TRBJ1-5, with TRBD1 identical over 7 bases. CDR3 length: 13 residues. Germline V lookup: CDR1 LNHDA, CDR2 SQIVND (reference sequence). The trim removed 11 bases at V and 1 base at J, leaving 5 bases unmatched. This chain's CDR3 is CARHRGSNQPQHF. The CDR3 DNA sequence: TGTGCCCGCCACAGGGGAAGCAATCAGCCCCAGCATTTT.

In this sample, this clone turned up a few times. The chain is built from TRBV19 and TRBJ1-1, with TRBD1 identical over 9 bases. V was clipped by 8 bases and J by 4 bases; unmatched bases: 14. This CDR3 has 16 amino acids. Germline V gene sequence: CDR1 LNHDA, CDR2 SQIVND (reference sequence). This CDR3 is CASLPRTGAPFTEAFF. CDR3 nucleotide sequence: TGTGCCAGTTTACCCCGGACAGGGGCCCCCTTCACTGAAGCTTTCTTT.

The rearrangement joins TRBV7-9 to TRBJ2-3, with 7 bases aligning to TRBD1. The CDR3 totals 14 residues. Trimming cost V 1 base and J 3 bases; bases outside gene matches: 1. CDR1 is SEHNR and CDR2 is FQNEAQ in the germline V gene (reference sequence). CDR3 amino acids: CASSLEGATDTQYF. The DNA of the CDR3 is TGTGCCAGCAGCTTAGAGGGGGCAACAGATACGCAGTATTTT.

This chain joins TRBV7-8 and TRBJ2-5; 11 bases fit TRBD1. With V trimmed by 5 bases and J by 5 bases, 7 bases remained unmatched. The CDR3 is 15 amino acids. The germline V gene has CDR1 SGHVS and CDR2 FQNEAQ. As DNA, the CDR3 is TGTGCCAGCAGCCACCGGACAGGGGGCGTCGAGACCCAGTACTTC. It encodes CASSHRTGGVETQYF.

This sequence joins TRBV18 and TRBJ1-4; D not certain. This CDR3 has 13 residues. Germline CDR1 is KGHSH and CDR2 is LQKENI. V lost 3 bases to trimming and J lost 5 bases, with 7 bases between them. CDR3 amino acids: CASSPGQNEKLFF. The CDR3 DNA sequence: TGTGCCAGCTCACCTGGGCAGAATGAAAAACTGTTTTTT.

This clone is a singleton in its sample. The V gene is TRBV4-2, the J gene TRBJ2-3; TRBD2 matches 10 bases. This CDR3 is 18 amino acids long. Germline V gene sequence: CDR1 LGHNA, CDR2 YNFKEQ. V lost 0 bases to trimming and J lost 2 bases; unmatched junction nucleotides: 8. CDR3 DNA sequence: TGTGCCAGCAGCCAAGAGGCTAGCGGGGGCCCTTACACAGATACGCAGTATTTT. Protein sequence: CASSQEASGGPYTDTQYF.

CDR3 in amino acids: CASSQAGEADTQYF. DNA of the CDR3: TGTGCCAGCAGCCAAGCGGGGGAGGCAGATACGCAGTATTTT. This chain connects TRBV3-1 (or the pseudogene TRBV3-2) to TRBJ2-3; D is possibly TRBD2 (6 bases). The CDR3 sequence is 14 residues long. V lost 1 base and J 4 bases, leaving 9 bases between the germline ends. Germline-derived CDR1 and CDR2 are LGHDT and YNNKEL (reference sequence).

The chain couples TRBV29-1 to TRBJ2-3, with 12 bases aligning to TRBD2. J was trimmed by 5 bases and V by 5 bases; bases with no gene match: 5. In germline, CDR1 is SQVTM, CDR2 ANQGSEA. The CDR3 is made up of 14 amino acids. CDR3 sequence (DNA): TGCAGCGTTACTCTAGCGGGGGGGCGAGATACGCAGTATTTT. Translation gives CSVTLAGGRDTQYF.

The CDR3 bases are TGCAGCGTTGAAAGGCTAGCGGGGCCGGCCGGGGAGCTGTTTTTT. Its protein is CSVERLAGPAGELFF. The V and J genes are TRBV29-1 and TRBJ2-2, with 9 positions matching TRBD2. Trimming took 2 bases from V and 6 from J; bases not matched to a gene: 7. Germline V gene lookup returns CDR1 SQVTM and CDR2 ANQGSEA. The CDR3 contains 15 residues.

This chain links TRBV11-2 with TRBJ2-1; 12 bases fit TRBD2. After removal of 7 bases from V and 8 bases from J, the junction contained 3 bases not matched to a gene. CDR1 SGHAT and CDR2 FQNNGV come from the germline V gene. This CDR3 region has 13 residues. The CDR3 DNA reads as TGTGCCAGCACCGGACTAGCGGGGTATGAGCAGTTCTTC. Protein product: CASTGLAGYEQFF.

This chain joins TRBV5-1 and TRBJ1-2; 8 bases fit TRBD1. Trimming at V came to 2 bases and at J to 1 base, leaving 4 bases not matched to a gene. CDR1 SGHRS and CDR2 YFSETQ come from the germline V gene. The CDR3 loop spans 15 amino acids. This CDR3 reads CASSFGTGNNYGYTF. The CDR3 nucleotides read TGCGCCAGCAGCTTCGGGACAGGAAATAACTATGGCTACACCTTC. Full variable domain (remainder filled in from reference TRBV5-1 and TRBJ1-2): KAGVTQTPRYLIKTRGQQVTLSCSPISGHRSVSWYQQTPGQGLQFLFEYFSETQRNKGNFPGRFSGRQFSNSRSEMNVSTLELGDSALYLCASSFGTGNNYGYTFGSGTRLTVV.